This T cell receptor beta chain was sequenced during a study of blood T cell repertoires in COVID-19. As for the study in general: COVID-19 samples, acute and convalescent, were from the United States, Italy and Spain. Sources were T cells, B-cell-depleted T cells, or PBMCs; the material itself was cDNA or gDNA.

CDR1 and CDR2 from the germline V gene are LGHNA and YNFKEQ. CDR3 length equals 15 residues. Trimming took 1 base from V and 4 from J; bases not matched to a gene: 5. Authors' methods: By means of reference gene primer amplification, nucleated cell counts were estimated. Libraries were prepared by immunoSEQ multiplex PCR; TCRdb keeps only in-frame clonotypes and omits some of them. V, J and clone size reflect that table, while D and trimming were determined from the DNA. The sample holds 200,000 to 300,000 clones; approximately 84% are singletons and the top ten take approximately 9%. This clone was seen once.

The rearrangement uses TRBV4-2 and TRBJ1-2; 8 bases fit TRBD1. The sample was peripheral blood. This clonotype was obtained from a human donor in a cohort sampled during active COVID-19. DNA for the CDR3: TGTGCCAGCAGCCAAGGGATAACAGGGGGCTATGGCTACACCTTC. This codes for CASSQGITGGYGYTF.